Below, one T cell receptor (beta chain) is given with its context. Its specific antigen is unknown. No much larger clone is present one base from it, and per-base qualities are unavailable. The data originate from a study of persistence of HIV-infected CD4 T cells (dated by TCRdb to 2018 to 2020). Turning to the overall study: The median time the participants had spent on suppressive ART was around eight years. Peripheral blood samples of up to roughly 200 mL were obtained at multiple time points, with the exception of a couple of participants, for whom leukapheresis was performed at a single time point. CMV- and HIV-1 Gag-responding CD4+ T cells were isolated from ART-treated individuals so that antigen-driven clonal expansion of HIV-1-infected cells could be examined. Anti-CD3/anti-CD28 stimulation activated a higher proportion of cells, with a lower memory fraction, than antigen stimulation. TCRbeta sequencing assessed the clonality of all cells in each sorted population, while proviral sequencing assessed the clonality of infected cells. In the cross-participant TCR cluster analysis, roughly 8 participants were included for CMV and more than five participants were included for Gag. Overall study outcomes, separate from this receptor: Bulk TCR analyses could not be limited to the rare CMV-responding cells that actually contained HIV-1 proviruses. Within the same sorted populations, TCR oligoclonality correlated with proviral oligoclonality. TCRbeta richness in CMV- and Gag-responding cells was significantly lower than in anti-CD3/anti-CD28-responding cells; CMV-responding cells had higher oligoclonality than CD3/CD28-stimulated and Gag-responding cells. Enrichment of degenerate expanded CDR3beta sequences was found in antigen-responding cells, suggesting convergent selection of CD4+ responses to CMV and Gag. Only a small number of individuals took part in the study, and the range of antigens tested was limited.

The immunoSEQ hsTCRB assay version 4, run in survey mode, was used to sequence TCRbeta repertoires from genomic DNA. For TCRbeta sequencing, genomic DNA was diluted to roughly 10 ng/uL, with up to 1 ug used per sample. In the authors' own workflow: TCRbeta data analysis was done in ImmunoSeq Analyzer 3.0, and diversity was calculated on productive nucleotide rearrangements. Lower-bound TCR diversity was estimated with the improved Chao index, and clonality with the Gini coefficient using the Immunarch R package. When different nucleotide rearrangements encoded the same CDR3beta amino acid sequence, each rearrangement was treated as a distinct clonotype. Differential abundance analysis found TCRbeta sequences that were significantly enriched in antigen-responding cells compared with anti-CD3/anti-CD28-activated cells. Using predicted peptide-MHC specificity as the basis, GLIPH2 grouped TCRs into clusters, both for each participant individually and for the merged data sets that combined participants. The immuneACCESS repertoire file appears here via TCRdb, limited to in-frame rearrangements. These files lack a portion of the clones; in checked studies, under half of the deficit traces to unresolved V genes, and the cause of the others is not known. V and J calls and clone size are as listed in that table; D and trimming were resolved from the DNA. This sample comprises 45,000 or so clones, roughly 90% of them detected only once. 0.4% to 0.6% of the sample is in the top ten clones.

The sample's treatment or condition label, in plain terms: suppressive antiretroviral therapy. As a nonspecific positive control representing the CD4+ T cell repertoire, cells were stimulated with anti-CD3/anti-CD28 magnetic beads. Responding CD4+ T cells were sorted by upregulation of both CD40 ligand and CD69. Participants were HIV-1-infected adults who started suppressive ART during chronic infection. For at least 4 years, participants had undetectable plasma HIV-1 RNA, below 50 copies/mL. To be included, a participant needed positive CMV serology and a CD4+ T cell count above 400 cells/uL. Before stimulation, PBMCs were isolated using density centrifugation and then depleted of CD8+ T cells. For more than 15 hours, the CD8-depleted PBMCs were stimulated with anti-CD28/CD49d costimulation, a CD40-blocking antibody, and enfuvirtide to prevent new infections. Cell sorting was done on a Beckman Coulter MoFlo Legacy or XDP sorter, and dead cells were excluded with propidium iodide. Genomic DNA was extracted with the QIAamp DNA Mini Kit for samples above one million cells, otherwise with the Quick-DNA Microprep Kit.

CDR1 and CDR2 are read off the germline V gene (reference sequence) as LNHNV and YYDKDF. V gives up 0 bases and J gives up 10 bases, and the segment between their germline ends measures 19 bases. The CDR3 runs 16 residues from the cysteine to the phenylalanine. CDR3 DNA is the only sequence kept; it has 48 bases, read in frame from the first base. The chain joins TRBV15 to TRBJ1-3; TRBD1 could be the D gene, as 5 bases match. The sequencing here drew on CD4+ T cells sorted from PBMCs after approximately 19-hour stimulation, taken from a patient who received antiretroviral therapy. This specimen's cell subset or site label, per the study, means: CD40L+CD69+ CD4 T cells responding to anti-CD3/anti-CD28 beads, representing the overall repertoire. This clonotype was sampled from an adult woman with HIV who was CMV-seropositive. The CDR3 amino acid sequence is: CATSRDAQAGRGTIYF. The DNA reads TGTGCCACCAGCAGAGACGCACAGGCAGGCCGTGGAACCATATATTTT.